Shown below are 27 T cell receptor beta chains from a single sample sequenced in a study of beta chain features in type 1 diabetes. Study outcomes and limitations: When Type 1 diabetes patients were examined, their TCRB CDR3s proved moderately but significantly shorter in all four CD4+ subsets.

Which antigens these TCRs recognize remains unknown. cDNA synthesis used the whole RNA isolate, giving expressed TCRB sequences. The assay was immunoSEQ multiplex PCR, and TCRdb's table has in-frame clones only and misses some. The sample lists around 100,000 clones; under 30% were seen once. Sequenced material: central memory CD4+ T cells from blood. These receptors originate from a woman between 18 and 29 years old with type 1 diabetes.

This sequence joins TRBV5-8 and TRBJ2-7; possible D gene TRBD1, 6 bases. CDR1 is SGHTS, CDR2 YDEGEE, per germline. This CDR3 is 15 amino acids long. Trimming removed 6 bases at V and 6 bases at J, with 22 bases between. CDR3 sequence reads: CASTTHLTGFSEQYF. As DNA, the CDR3 is TGTGCCAGCACCACCCATTTAACAGGGTTTTCCGAGCAGTACTTC.

In regard to this clone: Other DNA variants within this sample encode the same CDR3. CDR3 residues: CASSLTGDTEAFF. CDR3 DNA sequence: TGTGCCAGCAGCCTCACAGGGGACACTGAAGCTTTCTTT. V is TRBV7-9 and J is TRBJ1-1, with TRBD1 matching 7 bases. This CDR3 is built from 13 residues. Germline values: CDR1 SEHNR, CDR2 FQNEAQ (reference sequence). V shed 5 bases and J 3 bases; nucleotides not matched to a gene: 3.

This clone was found once. The chain joins TRBV15 to TRBJ1-1; D remains unclear. Per the germline V gene, CDR1 is LNHNV and CDR2 is YYDKDF (reference sequence). The CDR3 covers 13 residues. Trimming cost V 1 base and J 4 bases, with 7 bases left between them. The CDR3 DNA sequence: TGTGCCACCAGCAGAGTAGTTGGCACTGAAGCTTTCTTT. Translation: CATSRVVGTEAFF. Together with reference TRBV15 and TRBJ1-1, the CDR3 gives the full variable domain: DAMVIQNPRYQVTQFGKPVTLSCSQTLNHNVMYWYQQKSSQAPKLLFHYYDKDFNNEADTPDNFQSRRPNTSFCFLDIRSPGLGDTAMYLCATSRVVGTEAFFGQGTRLTVV.

The J gene is TRBJ1-3, the V gene TRBV7-2; D is uncertain. The V end was cut by 5 bases, the J end by 4 bases, with 12 bases between. Germline CDR1 reads SGHTA; CDR2 reads FQGNSA. The CDR3 runs to 14 residues. The DNA for the CDR3 is TGTGCCAGCAGCCCCGGGAGGTTGGGAAACACCATATATTTT. Its translation is CASSPGRLGNTIYF.

This chain uses TRBV7-9 with TRBJ1-2; 9 nucleotides agree with TRBD1. Germline V CDR1 and CDR2: SEHNR, FQNEAQ (reference sequence). There are 14 residues in the CDR3. With 6 bases clipped from V and 8 bases from J, the junction kept 10 bases outside the gene matches. The CDR3 region has the DNA TGTGCCAGCAGGACCGGGACAGGGCCTTCCGGCTACACCTTC. Protein sequence: CASRTGTGPSGYTF.

The rearrangement links TRBV7-6 to TRBJ2-2; 12 nucleotides agree with TRBD2. The germline CDR1 and CDR2 sequences are SGHVS and FNYEAQ. This CDR3 is built from 17 residues. Trimming took 5 bases from V and 3 from J; bases not matched to a gene: 7. CDR3 loop: CASSRASGRAHTGELFF. CDR3 sequence (DNA): TGTGCCAGCAGCCGGGCTAGCGGGAGGGCGCACACCGGGGAGCTGTTTTTT.

The rearrangement links TRBV27 to TRBJ2-7, with D perhaps TRBD1 (7 bases). From germline, CDR1 is MNHEY and CDR2 SMNVEV (reference sequence). The CDR3 covers 16 residues. Between the trimmed V and J ends, which lost 5 bases and 0 bases, there was a span of 17 bases. The CDR3 nucleotides read TGTGCCAGCAGTCTATACTCAGGGGGAGGCTCCTACGAGCAGTACTTC. Protein: CASSLYSGGGSYEQYF.

The gene calls are TRBV5-1 and TRBJ2-4; 9 bases are shared with TRBD2. The CDR3 is 16 residues long. Trimming took 0 bases from V and 7 from J; bases not matched to a gene: 8. Germline values: CDR1 SGHRS, CDR2 YFSETQ. In DNA, the CDR3 is TGCGCCAGCAGCTTGGAGGGTAGCGGGAGTTTGAACATTCAGTACTTC. Amino acids: CASSLEGSGSLNIQYF.

This clone was observed a handful of times. This sequence joins TRBV6-5 and TRBJ2-1; unclear D gene. The CDR3 length is 14 residues. Germline V gene data show CDR1 as MNHEY and CDR2 as SVGAGI. V was shortened by 4 bases and J by 9 bases, with 16 bases between the two germline ends. In DNA form, the CDR3 reads TGTGCCAGCAGTTTCAGAGGCCCGATTTCTGAGCAGTTCTTC. It codes for CASSFRGPISEQFF.

This clone has more than one count but fewer than ten. V usage is TRBV6-6 and J usage is TRBJ2-2; no clear D. CDR3 length: 14 amino acids. Germline V gene lookup returns CDR1 MNHNY and CDR2 SVGAGI (reference sequence). Trimming removed 6 bases at V and 0 bases at J, with 8 bases between. CDR3 DNA: TGTGCCAGCAGGGGCAGATCGAACACCGGGGAGCTGTTTTTT. It specifies CASRGRSNTGELFF.

The chain uses TRBV6-1 and TRBJ2-5, with 8 nucleotides matching TRBD2. The CDR3 consists of 16 residues. Germline assignment: CDR1 MNHNS and CDR2 SASEGT. V lost 4 bases to trimming and J lost 1 base; unmatched junction nucleotides: 8. The DNA for the CDR3 is TGTGCCAGCAGTGGCCCTACTAGCGGCCCCCAAGAGACCCAGTACTTC. Encoded protein: CASSGPTSGPQETQYF.

The chain's CDR3 is CASSPRDRVWGNEQFF. The CDR3 bases are TGTGCCAGCAGTCCAAGGGACAGGGTGTGGGGCAATGAGCAGTTCTTC. V is TRBV27 and J is TRBJ2-1; 9 nucleotides line up with TRBD1. Germline loops: CDR1 MNHEY, CDR2 SMNVEV (reference sequence). The CDR3 contains 16 residues. The V gene end was trimmed by 5 bases and the J gene end by 6 bases; junction bases not matched to a gene: 11.

V and J are TRBV5-4 and TRBJ2-5; TRBD1 matches 9 bases. V lost 3 bases to trimming and J lost 1 base; unmatched junction nucleotides: 4. The CDR3 sequence is 15 residues long. CDR1 and CDR2 from the germline V gene are SGHNT and YYREEE (reference sequence). The CDR3 nucleotides are TGTGCCAGCAGCTGGTCGGGACAGGGCCAAGAGACCCAGTACTTC. Translated: CASSWSGQGQETQYF.

The gene calls are TRBV2 and TRBJ2-5, with a tentative D call TRBD1 (5 bases). The CDR3 loop spans 13 amino acids. The V gene's germline CDR1 is SNHLY and CDR2 FYNNEI. Trimming stripped 5 bases from V and 1 base from J, with 8 bases between. The CDR3 loop is CASSYDSQETQYF. In DNA form, the CDR3 reads TGTGCCAGCAGTTACGACAGCCAAGAGACCCAGTACTTC.

This clone was picked up a small number of times. V is TRBV2 and J is TRBJ2-2; D gene unclear. Germline CDR1 SNHLY, CDR2 FYNNEI. V gave up 6 bases and J gave up 1 base, with 6 bases separating them. The length of the CDR3 is 13 residues. DNA for the CDR3: TGTGCCAGCAGCGAACAGAACACCGGGGAGCTGTTTTTT. The encoded protein is CASSEQNTGELFF.

V is TRBV29-1 and J is TRBJ1-2; 7 bases align to TRBD1. J lost 4 bases, V lost 6 bases, and 11 bases had no gene match. Germline CDR1 and CDR2: SQVTM and ANQGSEA. The CDR3 is made up of 14 amino acids. The CDR3 coding sequence is TGCAGCGTCCCCACGAACCGGGACAGCTATGGCTACACCTTC. This sequence encodes CSVPTNRDSYGYTF.

The chain carries TRBV18 and TRBJ2-7; 7 bases line up with TRBD1. Trimming at V came to 6 bases and at J to 3 bases, leaving 5 bases not matched to a gene. Germline assignment: CDR1 KGHSH and CDR2 LQKENI. The CDR3 loop spans 13 amino acids. CDR3 protein: CASSDGTVYEQYV. CDR3 coding DNA: TGTGCCAGCTCGGACGGGACAGTCTACGAGCAGTACGTC.

In its sample, this clone was seen a few times. The chain is built from TRBV5-1 and TRBJ1-2; no clear D. Germline V gene sequence: CDR1 SGHRS, CDR2 YFSETQ. The CDR3 is made up of 13 amino acids. Trimming took off 1 base at V and 1 base at J, with 5 bases between the two ends. CDR3: CASSLSVNYGYTF. The CDR3 DNA reads as TGCGCCAGCAGCTTGTCGGTTAACTATGGCTACACCTTC.

V is TRBV2 and J is TRBJ2-5; D unclear. The germline V gene has CDR1 SNHLY and CDR2 FYNNEI. The CDR3 runs 14 residues. V lost 7 bases and J lost 4, with 16 bases in between. The CDR3 nucleotides are TGTGCCAGCATGGGCAGTCCGGTTGCAGAGACCCAGTACTTC. This translates into CASMGSPVAETQYF. Combining the CDR3 with reference TRBV2 and TRBJ2-5 gives the whole variable domain EPEVTQTPSHQVTQMGQEVILRCVPISNHLYFYWYRQILGQKVEFLVSFYNNEISEKSEIFDDQFSVERPDGSNFTLKIRSTKLEDSAMYFCASMGSPVAETQYFGPGTRLLVL.

This clone was recorded a few times. This chain connects TRBV28 to TRBJ2-7, with TRBD1 matching 8 bases. This CDR3 region has 14 residues. CDR1 and CDR2 (germline): MDHEN, SYDVKM. After removal of 6 bases from V and 7 bases from J, the junction contained 11 bases not matched to a gene. CDR3 in amino acids: CASSRGDRFKEQYF. The CDR3 nucleotides are TGTGCCAGCAGCCGAGGGGACAGGTTCAAGGAGCAGTACTTC. Using reference TRBV28 and TRBJ2-7 for the parts outside the CDR3, the full variable domain is DVKVTQSSRYLVKRTGEKVFLECVQDMDHENMFWYRQDPGLGLRLIYFSYDVKMKEKGDIPEGYSVSREKKERFSLILESASTNQTSMYLCASSRGDRFKEQYFGPGTRLTVT.

In regard to this clone: Other DNA sequences in the sample encode the same CDR3. V and J are TRBV29-1 and TRBJ1-5; 7 positions agree with TRBD1. This CDR3 has 14 residues. The germline CDR1 and CDR2 sequences are SQVTM and ANQGSEA. The trim removed 6 bases at V and 0 bases at J, leaving 5 bases unmatched. CDR3 protein: CSVAGQNSNQPQHF. The CDR3 coding sequence is TGCAGCGTCGCGGGACAGAATAGCAATCAGCCCCAGCATTTT. Full variable domain (rest looked up from reference TRBV29-1 and TRBJ1-5): SAVISQKPSRDICQRGTSLTIQCQVDSQVTMMFWYRQQPGQSLTLIATANQGSEATYESGFVIDKFPISRPNLTFSTLTVSNMSPEDSSIYLCSVAGQNSNQPQHFGDGTRLSIL.

The rearrangement joins TRBV7-8 to TRBJ2-7; D might be TRBD2 (6 bases). The CDR3 has 13 residues. Germline assignment: CDR1 SGHVS and CDR2 FQNEAQ. Between the trimmed V and J ends, which lost 5 bases and 6 bases, there was a span of 14 bases. The CDR3 DNA is TGTGCCAGCAGCCCCGGGGAGGCGAGCGAGCAGTACTTC. It encodes CASSPGEASEQYF.

CDR3 nucleotide sequence: TGCGCCAGCAGCCAGGCAGGGCTTTCCTACAATGAGCAGTTCTTC. Encoded protein: CASSQAGLSYNEQFF. The J gene is TRBJ2-1, the V gene TRBV4-1; the D gene is possibly TRBD1 (5 bases). This CDR3 region has 15 residues. Trimming pared 3 bases from V and 1 base from J, leaving 10 bases between. Germline V gene data show CDR1 as MGHRA and CDR2 as YSYEKL.

The chain carries TRBV30 and TRBJ1-5; a possible D gene is TRBD1 (6 bases). Germline values: CDR1 GTSNPN, CDR2 SVGIG (reference sequence). The CDR3 has 15 amino acids. V dropped 3 bases and J dropped 4 bases, with 16 bases sitting between them. DNA for the CDR3: TGTGCCTGGAGCTCTGGGGGGGGCAGGAATCAGCCCCAGCATTTT. Its translation is CAWSSGGGRNQPQHF.

The chain employs TRBV5-1 and TRBJ2-2; the match to TRBD1 covers 7 bases. Germline-derived CDR1 and CDR2 are SGHRS and YFSETQ. This CDR3 has 15 residues. Trimming cost V 3 bases and J 3 bases; bases outside gene matches: 5. CDR3 amino acids: CASSSSDRDTGELFF. DNA of the CDR3: TGCGCCAGCAGCTCCTCTGACAGGGACACCGGGGAGCTGTTTTTT. Based on the CDR3 plus reference TRBV5-1 and TRBJ2-2, the full variable domain is KAGVTQTPRYLIKTRGQQVTLSCSPISGHRSVSWYQQTPGQGLQFLFEYFSETQRNKGNFPGRFSGRQFSNSRSEMNVSTLELGDSALYLCASSSSDRDTGELFFGEGSRLTVL.

The rearrangement links TRBV10-3 to TRBJ2-7; 14 bases are a match to TRBD2. The junction had 7 bases not matched to a gene; V was cut back by 2 bases and J by 7 bases. The CDR3 runs 16 residues. Per the germline V gene, CDR1 is ENHRY and CDR2 is SYGVKD. Here the CDR3 reads CAISEREGLAGAEQYF. The CDR3 region has the DNA TGTGCCATCAGTGAGAGGGAGGGACTAGCGGGAGCTGAGCAGTACTTC.

The chain recombines TRBV9 with TRBJ2-1; no firm D call. This CDR3 comprises 15 residues. The V and J ends lost 0 bases and 7 bases respectively, with 14 bases between them. Germline loops: CDR1 SGDLS, CDR2 YYNGEE. This chain's CDR3 is CASSVAPWRGNEQFF. In DNA form, the CDR3 reads TGTGCCAGCAGCGTAGCACCCTGGAGAGGAAATGAGCAGTTCTTC.